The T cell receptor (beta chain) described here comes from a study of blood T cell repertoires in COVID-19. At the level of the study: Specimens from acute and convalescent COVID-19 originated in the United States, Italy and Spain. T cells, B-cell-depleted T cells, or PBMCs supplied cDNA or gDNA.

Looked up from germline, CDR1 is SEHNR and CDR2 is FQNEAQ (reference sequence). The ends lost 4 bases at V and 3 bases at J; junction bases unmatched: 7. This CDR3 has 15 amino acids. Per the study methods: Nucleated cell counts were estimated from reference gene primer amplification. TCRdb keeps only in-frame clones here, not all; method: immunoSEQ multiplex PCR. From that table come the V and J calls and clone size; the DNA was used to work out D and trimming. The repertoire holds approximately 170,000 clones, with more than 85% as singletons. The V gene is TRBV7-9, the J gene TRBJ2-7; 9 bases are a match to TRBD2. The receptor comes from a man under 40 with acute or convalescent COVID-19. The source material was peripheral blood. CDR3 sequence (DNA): TGTGCCAGCAGCTCAACTAGCGGGCTTTTCTACGAGCAGTACTTC. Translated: CASSSTSGLFYEQYF.